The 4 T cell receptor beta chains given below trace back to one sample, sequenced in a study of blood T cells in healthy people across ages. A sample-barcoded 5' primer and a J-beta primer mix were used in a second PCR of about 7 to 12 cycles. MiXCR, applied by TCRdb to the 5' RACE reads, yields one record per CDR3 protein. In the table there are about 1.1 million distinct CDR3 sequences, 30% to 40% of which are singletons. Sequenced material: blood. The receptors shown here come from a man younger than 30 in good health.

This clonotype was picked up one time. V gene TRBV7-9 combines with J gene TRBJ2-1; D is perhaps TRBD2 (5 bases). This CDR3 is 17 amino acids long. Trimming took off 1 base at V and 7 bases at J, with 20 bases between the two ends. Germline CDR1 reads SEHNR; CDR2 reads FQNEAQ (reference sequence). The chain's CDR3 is CASSLENLAGRRNEQFF. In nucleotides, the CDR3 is TGTGCCAGCAGCTTAGAGAATTTAGCAGGAAGGAGGAATGAGCAGTTCTTC. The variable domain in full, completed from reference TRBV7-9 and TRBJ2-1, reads DTGVSQNPRHKITKRGQNVTFRCDPISEHNRLYWYRQTLGQGPEFLTYFQNEAQLEKSRLLSDRFSAERPKGSFSTLEIQRTEQGDSAMYLCASSLENLAGRRNEQFFGPGTRLTVL.

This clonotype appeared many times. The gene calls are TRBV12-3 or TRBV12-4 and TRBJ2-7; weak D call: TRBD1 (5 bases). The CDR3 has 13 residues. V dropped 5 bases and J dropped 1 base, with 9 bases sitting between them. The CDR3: CASSATASYEQYF. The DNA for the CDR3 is TGTGCCAGCAGTGCGACAGCGTCCTACGAGCAGTACTTC.

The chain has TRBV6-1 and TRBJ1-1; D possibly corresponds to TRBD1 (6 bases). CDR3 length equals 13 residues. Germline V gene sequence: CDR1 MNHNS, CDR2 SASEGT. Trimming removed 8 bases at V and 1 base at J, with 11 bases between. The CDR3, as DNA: TGTGCCAGCTTTCGGACAGAGAACACTGAAGCTTTCTTT. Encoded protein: CASFRTENTEAFF.

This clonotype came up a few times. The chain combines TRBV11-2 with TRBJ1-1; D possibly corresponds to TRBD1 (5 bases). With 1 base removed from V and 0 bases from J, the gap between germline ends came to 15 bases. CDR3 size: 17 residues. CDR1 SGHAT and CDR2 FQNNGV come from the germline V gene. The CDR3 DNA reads TGTGCCAGCAGCTTAGGCCGCGGGGGTAACATGAACACTGAAGCTTTCTTT. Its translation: CASSLGRGGNMNTEAFF.